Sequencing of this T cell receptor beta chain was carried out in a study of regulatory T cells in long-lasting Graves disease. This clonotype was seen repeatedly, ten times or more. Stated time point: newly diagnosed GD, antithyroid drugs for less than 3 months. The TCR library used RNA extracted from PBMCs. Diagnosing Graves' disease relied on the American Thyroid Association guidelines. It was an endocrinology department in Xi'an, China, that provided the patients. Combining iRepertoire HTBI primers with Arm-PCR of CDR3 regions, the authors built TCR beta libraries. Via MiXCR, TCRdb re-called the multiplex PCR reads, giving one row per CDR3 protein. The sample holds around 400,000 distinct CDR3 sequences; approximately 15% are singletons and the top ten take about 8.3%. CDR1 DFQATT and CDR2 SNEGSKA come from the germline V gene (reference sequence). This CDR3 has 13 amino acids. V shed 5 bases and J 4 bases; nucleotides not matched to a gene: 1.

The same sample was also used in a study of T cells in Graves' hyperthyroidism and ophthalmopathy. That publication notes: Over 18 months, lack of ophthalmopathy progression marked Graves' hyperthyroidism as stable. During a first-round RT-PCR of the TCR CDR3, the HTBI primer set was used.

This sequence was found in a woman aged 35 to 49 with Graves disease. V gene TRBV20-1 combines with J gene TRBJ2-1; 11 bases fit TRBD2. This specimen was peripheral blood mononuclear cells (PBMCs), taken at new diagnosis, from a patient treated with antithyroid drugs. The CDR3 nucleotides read TGCAGTGCTCGGACTAGCGGGTACAATGAGCAGTTCTTC. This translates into CSARTSGYNEQFF.